This TCR beta chain is drawn from a study of T cells in Graves' hyperthyroidism and ophthalmopathy. Between the trimmed V and J ends, which lost 7 bases and 4 bases, there was a span of 17 bases. The CDR3 consists of 15 residues. Germline V gene data show CDR1 as MNHEY and CDR2 as SVGEGT. TCR beta CDR3 sequences were amplified from RNA transcripts. When the TCR CDR3 underwent first-round RT-PCR, the HTBI primer set was used. Using its own MiXCR run on the multiplex PCR reads, TCRdb lists one record per CDR3 protein. The sample lists about 720,000 distinct CDR3 sequences; 18% were seen once. Study findings and constraints: In simple terms, a model built on 13 V-J features told ophthalmopathy apart from stable hyperthyroidism. The majority of expanded thyroid clonotypes above 0.001 also appeared in blood.

A note on this clonotype: No antigen is known for it.

The source is a woman in her forties or fifties with Graves' hyperthyroidism that later progressed to Graves' ophthalmopathy. The chain recombines TRBV6-2 or TRBV6-3 with TRBJ2-1; D possibly uses TRBD1 or TRBD2 (6 bases each). Sequencing was carried out using blood. The DNA for the CDR3 is TGTGCCAGCACCCCGGCAGGGGCGGGGTACAATGAGCAGTTCTTC. Encoded protein: CASTPAGAGYNEQFF.